The next 23 T cell receptor beta chains were all read from a single sample in a study of beta chain features in type 1 diabetes. The whole isolated RNA underwent reverse transcription, so sequencing captured expressed TCRB transcripts. The assay was immunoSEQ multiplex PCR, and TCRdb's table has in-frame clones only and misses some. The sample contains under 55,000 clones, roughly 40% of which appear only once. Their antigens remain unidentified. The study's findings and limits: In all four CD4+ subsets, TCRB CDR3 length was significantly, moderately reduced in type 1 diabetes.

The sequenced sample consisted of Tregs from blood. Receptors originate from a man in his thirties or forties with type 1 diabetes.

This clone was seen only once. In DNA form, the CDR3 reads TGTGCCAGCTCGGAACAGACCTACGAGCAGTACTTC. It yields the protein CASSEQTYEQYF. The J gene is TRBJ2-7, the V gene TRBV18; D unclear. Trimming cost V 6 bases and J 2 bases, with 8 bases left between them. The CDR3 contains 12 residues. Germline CDR1 reads KGHSH; CDR2 reads LQKENI. The whole variable domain, remainder taken from reference TRBV18 and TRBJ2-7, is NAGVMQNPRHLVRRRGQEARLRCSPMKGHSHVYWYRQLPEEGLKFMVYLQKENIIDESGMPKERFSAEFPKEGPSILRIQQVVRGDSAAYFCASSEQTYEQYFGPGTRLTVT.

The chain couples TRBV28 to TRBJ1-1; 7 bases match TRBD1. After removal of 5 bases from V and 8 bases from J, the junction contained 8 bases not matched to a gene. The V gene's germline CDR1 is MDHEN and CDR2 SYDVKM. The CDR3 runs 13 residues. The chain's CDR3 is CASSPTDRAEAFF. The CDR3 DNA sequence: TGTGCCAGCAGTCCCACCGACAGGGCCGAAGCTTTCTTT.

V gene TRBV5-1 combines with J gene TRBJ1-1; the match to TRBD1 covers 9 bases. Germline V gene sequence: CDR1 SGHRS, CDR2 YFSETQ. With V trimmed by 4 bases and J by 8 bases, 15 bases remained unmatched. The CDR3 totals 16 residues. The CDR3 loop is CASSRRTGEWGLEAFF. CDR3 nucleotides: TGCGCCAGCAGCAGAAGGACAGGGGAATGGGGTTTAGAAGCTTTCTTT.

This clone was counted only a few times. The rearrangement uses TRBV5-1 and TRBJ1-2, with a possible D match to TRBD1 (6 bases). Germline V gene data show CDR1 as SGHRS and CDR2 as YFSETQ. This CDR3 region has 16 residues. With 0 bases removed from V and 5 bases from J, the gap between germline ends came to 17 bases. CDR3 nucleotide sequence: TGCGCCAGCAGCTTGGAAGGCCACAGGGAAGGTTATGGCTACACCTTC. Its translation is CASSLEGHREGYGYTF.

The chain links TRBV2 to TRBJ2-5, with unresolved D. This CDR3 region has 12 residues. Germline assignment: CDR1 SNHLY and CDR2 FYNNEI. Trimming cost V 2 bases and J 12 bases, with 13 bases left between them. As DNA, the CDR3 is TGTGCCAGCAGTGAAACGGCTCTTCAGGAGTACTTC. Its protein is CASSETALQEYF.

The V and J genes are TRBV6-1 and TRBJ2-7, with 7 positions matching TRBD2. The CDR3 has 13 residues. V lost 6 bases, J lost 2 bases, and 4 bases stayed unmatched. The germline V gene has CDR1 MNHNS and CDR2 SASEGT. This chain's CDR3 is CASSVGGAYEQYF. The CDR3 coding sequence is TGTGCCAGCAGCGTGGGGGGGGCCTACGAGCAGTACTTC.

This sequence joins TRBV7-8 and TRBJ2-7, with 7 nucleotides matching TRBD2. Germline CDR1 reads SGHVS; CDR2 reads FQNEAQ. The CDR3 has 12 residues. Losses at the gene ends were 1 base for V and 7 bases for J; bases not matched to a gene: 1. The CDR3 loop is CASSLGGGEQYF. CDR3 coding DNA: TGTGCCAGCAGCTTAGGCGGGGGAGAGCAGTACTTC.

This clone was counted only a few times. The CDR3 region has the DNA TGTGCCAGCAGCCAAGGGGTTAGCGGGAGAAGAACAGATACGCAGTATTTT. Amino acids: CASSQGVSGRRTDTQYF. This rearrangement joins TRBV4-2 to TRBJ2-3; 9 bases line up with TRBD2. Per the germline V gene, CDR1 is LGHNA and CDR2 is YNFKEQ. This CDR3 contains 17 residues. J gave up 3 bases and V 1 base, and 8 bases lay outside the gene matches.

The CDR3 spells CASREGLAFGEQFF. In DNA form, the CDR3 reads TGTGCCAGCAGGGAGGGACTAGCTTTCGGTGAGCAGTTCTTC. The chain uses TRBV6-1 and TRBJ2-1, with TRBD2 matching over 9 bases. The V segment lost 6 bases and the J segment 9 bases; nucleotides outside the gene matches: 9. This CDR3 region has 14 residues. Germline CDR1 and CDR2: MNHNS and SASEGT.

The J gene is TRBJ1-3, the V gene TRBV18; D is possibly TRBD1 (5 bases). The germline V gene encodes CDR1 KGHSH and CDR2 LQKENI. CDR3 length equals 15 residues. Between the trimmed V and J ends, which lost 3 bases and 2 bases, there was a span of 11 bases. In DNA, the CDR3 is TGTGCCAGCTCACCTGGCCGGGGGACTGGAAACACCATATATTTT. It specifies CASSPGRGTGNTIYF.

This clone was recorded a few times. This rearrangement joins TRBV7-3 to TRBJ2-1; 10 positions agree with TRBD1. CDR1 and CDR2 from the germline V gene are SGHTA and FQGTGA. Unmatched junction bases numbered 12, after V lost 6 bases and J lost 7 bases. CDR3 size: 16 residues. CDR3 protein: CASRNTGTGVRNEQFF. The CDR3 DNA reads as TGTGCCAGCAGGAATACCGGGACAGGGGTTCGGAATGAGCAGTTCTTC.

This clone was detected only a few times. J is TRBJ2-7 and V is TRBV5-1; TRBD2 matches at 7 bases. The trim removed 0 bases at V and 7 bases at J, leaving 10 bases unmatched. Germline CDR1 SGHRS, CDR2 YFSETQ. This CDR3 comprises 15 residues. The CDR3 reads CASSLVGGSIGEQYF. The DNA of the CDR3 is TGCGCCAGCAGCTTGGTTGGCGGGAGCATCGGGGAGCAGTACTTC.

This clone turned up a few times. The V call is TRBV7-2, the J call TRBJ1-2; perhaps TRBD1 as D (5 bases). Germline lookup yields CDR1 SGHTA and CDR2 FQGNSA. Trimming cost V 5 bases and J 3 bases, with 16 bases left between them. CDR3 length: 15 amino acids. CDR3 nucleotides: TGTGCCAGCAGCCCCCGGGAGGGGTTAGACTATGGCTACACCTTC. Translating gives CASSPREGLDYGYTF.

V is TRBV7-8 and J is TRBJ1-1; D is undetermined. The CDR3 loop spans 14 amino acids. Trimming removed 4 bases from V and 1 base from J, with 10 bases in between. Germline CDR1 SGHVS, CDR2 FQNEAQ. CDR3 residues: CASSSLRRNTEAFF. The CDR3 DNA follows: TGTGCCAGCAGCTCGCTCCGTAGGAACACTGAAGCTTTCTTT.

This chain links TRBV5-1 with TRBJ1-3; a weak D match, TRBD1 (5 bases). V was pared by 7 bases and J by 2 bases, with 16 bases between. This CDR3 comprises 15 residues. Per the germline V gene, CDR1 is SGHRS and CDR2 is YFSETQ. CDR3 DNA sequence: TGCGCCAGCGCCGAGGAGGGGACGACTGGAAACACCATATATTTT. Translated, it gives CASAEEGTTGNTIYF.

This clone was seen a single time. The DNA of the CDR3 is TGTGCCAGCAGCGGCGGGCCTAGCGGGAGTTACGAGCAGTACTTC. Its translation is CASSGGPSGSYEQYF. This chain joins TRBV7-2 and TRBJ2-7; 10 nucleotides match TRBD2. The trim removed 5 bases at V and 4 bases at J, leaving 8 bases unmatched. The germline CDR1 and CDR2 sequences are SGHTA and FQGNSA. CDR3 length equals 15 residues.

The chain carries TRBV6-5 and TRBJ2-7; 9 bases match TRBD1. The CDR3 contains 14 residues. The V gene's germline CDR1 is MNHEY and CDR2 SVGAGI. V was clipped by 5 bases and J by 2 bases; unmatched bases: 4. In DNA, the CDR3 is TGTGCCAGCAGTCGGACAGGGGCGACCTACGAGCAGTACTTC. This encodes CASSRTGATYEQYF.

This clone appeared a few times. CDR3 sequence: CASKTQNTEAFF. The CDR3 DNA reads as TGTGCCAGCAAGACTCAGAACACTGAAGCTTTCTTT. The chain employs TRBV5-4 and TRBJ1-1; D gene ambiguous. CDR3 size: 12 residues. Trimming left V 6 bases short and J 1 base short, with 7 bases between. The germline gives CDR1 SGHNT, CDR2 YYREEE (reference sequence).

This clone appeared a few times. V gene TRBV27 combines with J gene TRBJ1-1; D gene uncertain. Trimming left V 5 bases short and J 5 bases short, with 15 bases between. The V gene's germline CDR1 is MNHEY and CDR2 SMNVEV (reference sequence). This CDR3 region has 14 residues. The CDR3 region is CASSPAPGRTEAFF. In DNA, the CDR3 is TGTGCCAGCAGTCCCGCCCCGGGGAGGACTGAAGCTTTCTTT.

The sample holds one count of this clone. The chain recombines TRBV14 with TRBJ1-1, with D possibly being TRBD1 (6 bases). CDR1 is SGHDN and CDR2 is FVKESK in the germline V gene. V lost 4 bases and J lost 3, with 9 bases in between. This CDR3 region has 13 residues. In DNA, the CDR3 is TGTGCCAGCAGCCTACAGGGTTACACTGAAGCTTTCTTT. Translated, it gives CASSLQGYTEAFF. Variable domain in full (rest from reference TRBV14 and TRBJ1-1): EAGVTQFPSHSVIEKGQTVTLRCDPISGHDNLYWYRRVMGKEIKFLLHFVKESKQDESGMPNNRFLAERTGGTYSTLKVQPAELEDSGVYFCASSLQGYTEAFFGQGTRLTVV.

Here the CDR3 reads CASSRGQGARETQYF. CDR3 bases: TGTGCCAGCAGTCGGGGACAGGGGGCTCGCGAGACCCAGTACTTC. The genes are TRBV27 and TRBJ2-5; 12 bases are shared with TRBD1. V was clipped by 5 bases and J by 5 bases; unmatched bases: 6. Germline loops: CDR1 MNHEY, CDR2 SMNVEV (reference sequence). This CDR3 has 15 amino acids.

The J gene is TRBJ1-1, the V gene TRBV30; unclear D gene. The V end was cut by 7 bases, the J end by 1 base, with 7 bases between. Germline V gene data show CDR1 as GTSNPN and CDR2 as SVGIG (reference sequence). The CDR3 runs 11 residues. The CDR3 DNA follows: TGTGCCTCCCAGAAGAACACTGAAGCTTTCTTT. It translates to CASQKNTEAFF.

This clone was counted only a few times. The rearrangement links TRBV16 to TRBJ1-2; 8 bases are a match to TRBD1. CDR1 is KGHSY, CDR2 FQNENV, per germline. V was clipped by 5 bases and J by 2 bases; unmatched bases: 10. The CDR3 has 16 amino acids. CDR3 sequence (DNA): TGTGCCAGCAGCTCCGAACCGGGACAGGCAAACTATGGCTACACCTTC. Protein: CASSSEPGQANYGYTF.